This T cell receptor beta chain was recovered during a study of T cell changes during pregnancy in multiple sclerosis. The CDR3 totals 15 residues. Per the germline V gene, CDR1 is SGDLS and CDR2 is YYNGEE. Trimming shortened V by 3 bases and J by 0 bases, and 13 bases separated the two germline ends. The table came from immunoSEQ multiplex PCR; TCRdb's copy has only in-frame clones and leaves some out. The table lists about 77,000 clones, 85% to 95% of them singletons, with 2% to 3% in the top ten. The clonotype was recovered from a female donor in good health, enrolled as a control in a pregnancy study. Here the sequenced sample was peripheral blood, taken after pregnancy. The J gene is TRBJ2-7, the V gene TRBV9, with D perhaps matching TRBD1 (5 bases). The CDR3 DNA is TGTGCCAGCAGCGAGGGGTGGGGTCTCTCCTACGAGCAGTACTTC. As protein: CASSEGWGLSYEQYF.